Presented here are 16 T cell receptor beta chains from one specimen sequenced in a study of CXCR3-negative and CXCR3-positive naive CD8 T cells. The TRB libraries of cDNA were built by UMI-labeled 5' RACE. One entry per CDR3 protein, without DNA, is what TCRdb gives after re-calling the 5' RACE reads. The listing contains tens of thousands of distinct CDR3 sequences. Specimen: naive CXCR3- CD8+ T cells from blood. Subset indicated: CD45RO-CCR7+CD27+CD95- naive CD8+ T cells lacking CXCR3 (TNR3-). Receptor source: a human donor in good health. Some clones in this sample may be carry-over from other donors' samples.

The chain carries TRBV6-6 and TRBJ2-1. Germline CDR1 MNHNY, CDR2 SVGAGI (reference sequence). This CDR3 comprises 18 residues. The CDR3 loop is CASSENRARHPYYNEQFF.

The CDR3 sequence is CSAVGALTDTQYF. The V and J genes are TRBV29-1 and TRBJ2-3; TCRdb proposes TRBD1, but this gene call is untestable without DNA. This CDR3 is 13 amino acids long. Germline lookup yields CDR1 SQVTM and CDR2 ANQGSEA.

The CDR3 sequence is CAIGLGGYEQYF. The chain uses TRBV10-3 and TRBJ2-7; TCRdb proposes TRBD2, but this gene call is untestable without DNA. The CDR3 has 12 amino acids. The germline CDR1 and CDR2 sequences are ENHRY and SYGVKD.

V and J are TRBV10-3 and TRBJ1-5; TCRdb's assignment of TRBD1 cannot be checked, as there is no DNA. The germline V gene has CDR1 ENHRY and CDR2 SYGVKD. The CDR3 runs 15 residues. CDR3 in amino acids: CAISESRGMNQPQHF.

The chain uses TRBV12-3 or TRBV12-4 and TRBJ2-2; TCRdb selects TRBD1, and the lack of DNA leaves this call unchecked. CDR3 length equals 16 residues. The CDR3 region is CASNQAGTSNTGELFF.

The CDR3 region is CASAPVGGTYEQYF. This rearrangement joins TRBV7-2 to TRBJ2-7; TCRdb's assignment of TRBD1 cannot be checked, as there is no DNA. The CDR3 sequence is 14 residues long. Germline V gene data show CDR1 as SGHTA and CDR2 as FQGNSA.

J is TRBJ2-7 and V is TRBV5-1; TCRdb's D call, TRBD1, is unchecked because there is no DNA. The CDR3 runs to 14 residues. Germline CDR1 SGHRS, CDR2 YFSETQ. CDR3 sequence: CASTPDDSSYEQYF.

The CDR3 reads CASSPLWLAGDHYEQYF. This chain joins TRBV19 and TRBJ2-7; absent DNA, TCRdb's TRBD2 call cannot be checked. Germline-derived CDR1 and CDR2 are LNHDA and SQIVND (reference sequence). The CDR3 consists of 17 residues.

The rearrangement joins TRBV29-1 to TRBJ2-7; TCRdb's D call, TRBD1, is unchecked because there is no DNA. This CDR3 has 14 amino acids. The germline V gene encodes CDR1 SQVTM and CDR2 ANQGSEA. The CDR3 loop is CSVIRGQRSYEQYF.

The chain couples TRBV27 to TRBJ2-1; TCRdb's D call of TRBD2 is untestable without DNA. The germline gives CDR1 MNHEY, CDR2 SMNVEV (reference sequence). The CDR3 is 14 residues long. This chain's CDR3 is CASSLGLAGEEQFF.

V usage is TRBV3-1 and J usage is TRBJ2-2; the D call from TCRdb, TRBD2, cannot be confirmed without DNA. The CDR3 spans 16 residues. Germline CDR1 LGHDT, CDR2 YNNKEL (reference sequence). The CDR3: CASSPERGASTGELFF.

This chain joins TRBV27 and TRBJ2-2; TCRdb's D call, TRBD2, is unchecked because there is no DNA. The CDR3 contains 17 residues. Germline V lookup: CDR1 MNHEY, CDR2 SMNVEV (reference sequence). Here the CDR3 reads CASSLFPGLAETGELFF.

The chain has TRBV5-1 and TRBJ2-2; as DNA is missing, the TRBD2 call by TCRdb cannot be tested. The CDR3 loop spans 17 amino acids. The germline V gene has CDR1 SGHRS and CDR2 YFSETQ. CDR3 protein: CASAQPRPSGSDGELFF.

This sequence joins TRBV7-9 and TRBJ1-2. Germline V gene data show CDR1 as SEHNR and CDR2 as FQNEAQ (reference sequence). There are 11 residues in the CDR3. CDR3 loop: CASSYEDGYTF.

The chain is built from TRBV5-5 and TRBJ2-7. The CDR3 contains 14 residues. Germline V lookup: CDR1 SGHKS, CDR2 YYEKEE (reference sequence). CDR3 amino acids: CASTFPGGSYEQYF. Complete variable domain (other parts from reference TRBV5-5 and TRBJ2-7): DAGVTQSPTHLIKTRGQQVTLRCSPISGHKSVSWYQQVLGQGPQFIFQYYEKEERGRGNFPDRFSARQFPNYSSELNVNALLLGDSALYLCASTFPGGSYEQYFGPGTRLTVT.

The CDR3: CASSRRGRASDTQYF. V usage is TRBV28 and J usage is TRBJ2-3; lacking DNA, the TRBD2 call made by TCRdb goes unchecked. Per germline, CDR1 MDHEN and CDR2 SYDVKM. CDR3 size: 15 residues.